The 26 T cell receptor beta chains presented below share a single source sample, sequenced in a study of breast tumors, draining lymph nodes, adjacent tissues. TCRdb processed the multiplex PCR reads anew with MiXCR; each CDR3 protein has one entry. This table has about 7,600 distinct CDR3 sequences, around three quarters appearing once. The sequenced material came from tumor-adjacent breast tissue. These receptors all stem from a female donor with breast cancer. Some clones in this sample may be carry-over from other donors' samples.

The chain carries TRBV6-6 and TRBJ2-1; 11 nucleotides match TRBD1. The CDR3 is 16 residues long. J gave up 4 bases and V 2 bases, and 4 bases lay outside the gene matches. Per the germline V gene, CDR1 is MNHNY and CDR2 is SVGAGI (reference sequence). The CDR3 reads CASSYAGQGAYNEQFF. As DNA, the CDR3 is TGTGCCAGCAGTTACGCCGGACAGGGGGCGTACAATGAGCAGTTCTTC.

The chain combines TRBV4-2 with TRBJ2-1; 12 bases map to TRBD2. V lost 2 bases, J lost 8 bases, and 7 bases stayed unmatched. Per germline, CDR1 LGHNA and CDR2 YNFKEQ. This CDR3 spans 16 amino acids. The CDR3 bases are TGTGCCAGCAGCCAACTGACTAGCGGGAGTAGGGATGAGCAGTTCTTC. It codes for CASSQLTSGSRDEQFF.

The chain recombines TRBV20-1 with TRBJ2-7, with a weak D call TRBD2 (6 bases). V was pared by 0 bases and J by 3 bases, with 15 bases between. The CDR3 covers 15 residues. Germline CDR1 and CDR2: DFQATT and SNEGSKA (reference sequence). The CDR3 bases are TGCAGTGCTAGAGACGGAGCCATGGGGGGCTACGAGCAGTACTTC. Translating it yields CSARDGAMGGYEQYF.

A single count supports this clonotype. V and J are TRBV20-1 and TRBJ1-6; D is possibly TRBD1 (5 bases). CDR3 length equals 14 residues. In germline, CDR1 is DFQATT, CDR2 SNEGSKA (reference sequence). V was pared by 6 bases and J by 6 bases, with 15 bases between. CDR3 sequence: CSAGTTESNSPLHF. The DNA for the CDR3 is TGCAGTGCCGGTACGACAGAGAGTAATTCACCCCTCCACTTT.

The chain uses TRBV20-1 and TRBJ2-7, with no clear D. Trimming cost V 5 bases and J 4 bases, with 9 bases left between them. This CDR3 comprises 11 residues. Germline-derived CDR1 and CDR2 are DFQATT and SNEGSKA (reference sequence). In nucleotides, the CDR3 is TGCAGTGCTCCGCCCACTTACGAGCAGTACTTC. Protein: CSAPPTYEQYF.

The chain couples TRBV7-2 to TRBJ2-7, with TRBD2 matching over 8 bases. V gave up 6 bases and J gave up 3 bases; unmatched junction bases: 7. The CDR3 contains 14 residues. The germline V gene encodes CDR1 SGHTA and CDR2 FQGNSA. The chain's CDR3 is CASSLSGGDYEQYF. CDR3 DNA: TGTGCCAGCAGTCTATCCGGGGGGGACTACGAGCAGTACTTC.

This sequence joins TRBV29-1 and TRBJ2-1; 8 bases are a match to TRBD1. The junction had 5 bases not matched to a gene; V was cut back by 6 bases and J by 4 bases. Germline V gene sequence: CDR1 SQVTM, CDR2 ANQGSEA. There are 13 residues in the CDR3. CDR3 amino acids: CSVARTGYNEQFF. The CDR3 nucleotides read TGCAGCGTCGCTAGGACAGGGTACAATGAGCAGTTCTTC.

The V gene is TRBV6-2 or TRBV6-3, the J gene TRBJ2-7; no clear D. The length of the CDR3 is 14 residues. V lost 7 bases to trimming and J lost 6 bases, with 19 bases between them. Per the germline V gene, CDR1 is MNHEY and CDR2 is SVGEGT. The CDR3 DNA reads TGTGCCAGCACCCCGGACCCCCTCTCGGGCGAGCAGTACTTC. Translated, it gives CASTPDPLSGEQYF.

The V gene is TRBV29-1, the J gene TRBJ2-5, with D tentatively TRBD1 or TRBD2 (7 bases each). CDR1 is SQVTM, CDR2 ANQGSEA, per germline. Trimming cost V 6 bases and J 2 bases, with 16 bases left between them. CDR3 length: 14 amino acids. The CDR3 coding sequence is TGCAGCGTAGCAGGGGGGGCTGGGCAAGAGACCCAGTACTTC. It specifies CSVAGGAGQETQYF.

In this sample, this clonotype is medium-sized. The CDR3 coding sequence is TGTGCCAGCAGCCGGGGGGGGGGAGATACGCAGTATTTT. The encoded protein is CASSRGGGDTQYF. The chain carries TRBV5-8 and TRBJ2-3; 8 nucleotides line up with TRBD2. Germline V CDR1 and CDR2: SGHTS, YDEGEE. CDR3 length equals 13 residues. V trimming: 4 bases; J trimming: 5 bases; junction bases outside the gene matches: 3.

This chain joins TRBV28 and TRBJ2-1, with D perhaps matching TRBD2 (5 bases). This CDR3 comprises 15 residues. Germline V CDR1 and CDR2: MDHEN, SYDVKM. The V and J ends lost 5 bases and 0 bases respectively, with 11 bases between them. The CDR3: CASSGGFGSYNEQFF. The CDR3 DNA is TGTGCCAGCAGTGGAGGTTTTGGCTCCTACAATGAGCAGTTCTTC. The full variable domain, its missing parts supplied by reference TRBV28 and TRBJ2-1, is DVKVTQSSRYLVKRTGEKVFLECVQDMDHENMFWYRQDPGLGLRLIYFSYDVKMKEKGDIPEGYSVSREKKERFSLILESASTNQTSMYLCASSGGFGSYNEQFFGPGTRLTVL.

The genes are TRBV2 and TRBJ2-1, with TRBD2 matching 10 bases. There are 15 residues in the CDR3. The J segment lost 4 bases and the V segment lost 6 bases, leaving 6 bases of the junction unmatched. Germline V lookup: CDR1 SNHLY, CDR2 FYNNEI. The CDR3 sequence: CASREREGSYNEQFF. The CDR3 DNA reads as TGTGCCAGCAGGGAGCGGGAGGGAAGTTACAATGAGCAGTTCTTC.

This clonotype was seen just once. This chain links TRBV6-4 with TRBJ2-3; D unresolved. Looked up from germline, CDR1 is MRHNA and CDR2 is SNTAGT. The CDR3 has 13 residues. Trimming removed 3 bases from V and 2 bases from J, with 6 bases in between. The DNA for the CDR3 is TGTGCCAGCAGTGAATATGACACAGATACGCAGTATTTT. Its protein is CASSEYDTDTQYF.

The chain employs TRBV20-1 and TRBJ2-7, with D perhaps TRBD2 (6 bases). The CDR3 covers 12 residues. V was cut by 6 bases and J by 3 bases, with 12 bases left in between. Germline V gives CDR1 DFQATT, CDR2 SNEGSKA (reference sequence). The CDR3 loop is CSAHSGDYEQYF. CDR3 DNA: TGCAGTGCCCACTCGGGGGACTACGAGCAGTACTTC.

The V call is TRBV7-3, the J call TRBJ2-2, with D tentatively TRBD2 (6 bases). With 0 bases removed from V and 7 bases from J, the gap between germline ends came to 9 bases. Germline-derived CDR1 and CDR2 are SGHTA and FQGTGA. The CDR3 runs 14 residues. Written as DNA, the CDR3 is TGTGCCAGCAGCTTAACAAGGGGAGGCGGGGAGCTGTTTTTT. Its translation: CASSLTRGGGELFF.

The CDR3 coding sequence is TGTGCCAGCAGTGACCAGGGATTCAATGAGCAGTTCTTC. It yields the protein CASSDQGFNEQFF. J is TRBJ2-1 and V is TRBV2; a possible D gene is TRBD1 (5 bases). This CDR3 contains 13 residues. V was cut by 3 bases and J by 6 bases, with 9 bases left in between. The germline gives CDR1 SNHLY, CDR2 FYNNEI.

This clonotype has just a few counts. V gene TRBV28 combines with J gene TRBJ2-1; D is unresolved. The CDR3 covers 13 residues. Trimming removed 3 bases at V and 5 bases at J, with 8 bases between. Per germline, CDR1 MDHEN and CDR2 SYDVKM. CDR3 DNA: TGTGCCAGCAGTTTGGGCGGCCACAATGAGCAGTTCTTC. Residues: CASSLGGHNEQFF.

The chain employs TRBV5-1 and TRBJ2-7; D possibly corresponds to TRBD1 (6 bases). V shed 2 bases and J shed 4 bases, with 16 bases lying between them. Germline CDR1 is SGHRS and CDR2 is YFSETQ. This CDR3 comprises 15 residues. DNA of the CDR3: TGCGCCAGCAGCTTTCTGGGGCAGGGGCAATACGAGCAGTACTTC. Residues: CASSFLGQGQYEQYF.

Here the CDR3 reads CAWSGESPLHF. The CDR3 bases are TGTGCCTGGAGTGGGGAATCACCCCTCCACTTT. This chain connects TRBV30 to TRBJ1-6; D is uncertain. Per the germline V gene, CDR1 is GTSNPN and CDR2 is SVGIG (reference sequence). The CDR3 extends over 11 amino acids. V gave up 1 base and J gave up 10 bases, with 5 bases separating them.

As to this clonotype: One junction end disagrees with the germline gene, perhaps due to a read error. The chain has TRBV7-3 and TRBJ1-4; no definite D call. CDR3 length equals 15 residues. Germline CDR1 is SGHTA and CDR2 is FQGTGA. CDR3 region: CASSLGQTPGEKLSF. CDR3 nucleotide sequence: TGTGCCAGCAGCTTAGGGCAGACCCCTGGTGAAAAACTGTCTTTT.

This clonotype was counted a single time. This sequence joins TRBV7-9 and TRBJ2-3; no definite D call. Trimming removed 1 base from V and 3 bases from J, with 2 bases in between. CDR1 is SEHNR and CDR2 is FQNEAQ in the germline V gene (reference sequence). The CDR3 has 12 residues. Here the CDR3 reads CASSLETDTQYF. CDR3 in DNA: TGTGCCAGCAGCTTAGAGACAGATACGCAGTATTTT. Full variable domain (remainder filled in from reference TRBV7-9 and TRBJ2-3): DTGVSQNPRHKITKRGQNVTFRCDPISEHNRLYWYRQTLGQGPEFLTYFQNEAQLEKSRLLSDRFSAERPKGSFSTLEIQRTEQGDSAMYLCASSLETDTQYFGPGTRLTVL.

V gene TRBV25-1 combines with J gene TRBJ2-1; 13 bases fit TRBD2. V lost 2 bases and J lost 5; bases outside the gene matches: 6. The germline CDR1 and CDR2 sequences are MGHDK and SYGVNS. The CDR3 has 17 residues. This chain's CDR3 is CASSESPGLAGDNEQFF. CDR3 DNA sequence: TGTGCCAGCAGTGAAAGCCCAGGACTAGCGGGGGACAATGAGCAGTTCTTC.

The chain carries TRBV12-3 or TRBV12-4 and TRBJ1-2, with a tentative D call TRBD1 (6 bases). The CDR3 runs 14 residues. The germline V and J ends were trimmed by 7 bases and 6 bases, with 18 bases remaining between them. The CDR3 loop reads CASTLGGNLDGYTF. The CDR3 DNA sequence: TGTGCCAGCACCCTAGGGGGGAACCTGGATGGCTACACCTTC.

The chain carries TRBV11-2 and TRBJ1-4; a possible D gene is TRBD1 (5 bases). Germline V gene data show CDR1 as SGHAT and CDR2 as FQNNGV. Trimming cost V 0 bases and J 10 bases, with 21 bases left between them. The CDR3 runs 17 residues. The CDR3 nucleotides are TGTGCCAGCAGCTTAGAACAAACAGGTCCCGTCGGGGGAAAACTGTTTTTT. The encoded protein is CASSLEQTGPVGGKLFF.

With respect to this clonotype: Being one base from a much bigger clone, this may be a read error. The chain combines TRBV7-2 with TRBJ2-1, with D perhaps matching TRBD2 (6 bases). Germline V gene lookup returns CDR1 SGHTA and CDR2 FQGNSA. The CDR3 is 15 residues long. The CDR3 is CASSFSAGDYNGQFF. CDR3 coding DNA: TGTGCCAGCAGCTTTTCAGCGGGCGACTACAATGGGCAGTTCTTC.

The V gene is TRBV27, the J gene TRBJ2-5; D is possibly TRBD2 (5 bases). Per germline, CDR1 MNHEY and CDR2 SMNVEV (reference sequence). This CDR3 contains 13 residues. Trimming removed 9 bases from V and 3 bases from J, with 14 bases in between. The CDR3 DNA reads as TGTGCCAGGATCCCGCCTAGCAAAGAGACCCAGTACTTC. Translated, it gives CARIPPSKETQYF.